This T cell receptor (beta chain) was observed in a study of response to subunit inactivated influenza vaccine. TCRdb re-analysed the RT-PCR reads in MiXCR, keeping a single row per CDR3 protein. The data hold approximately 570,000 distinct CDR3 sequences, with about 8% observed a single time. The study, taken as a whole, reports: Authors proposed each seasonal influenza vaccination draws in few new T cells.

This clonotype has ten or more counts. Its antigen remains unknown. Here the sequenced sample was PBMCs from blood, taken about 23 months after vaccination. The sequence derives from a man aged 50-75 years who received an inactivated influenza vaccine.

The CDR3 reads CASSLDQTSTDTQYF. CDR3 nucleotides: TGTGCCAGCAGCTTAGACCAGACCTCCACAGATACGCAGTATTTT. The chain links TRBV5-4 to TRBJ2-3; D is ambiguous. The CDR3 covers 15 residues. Germline CDR1 reads SGHNT; CDR2 reads YYREEE (reference sequence). The V end was cut by 2 bases, the J end by 2 bases, with 12 bases between.